These 5 T cell receptor beta chains came from one sample sequenced in a study of blood T cell repertoires in COVID-19 (dated by TCRdb to about 2020). Libraries were made using the immunoSEQ multiplex PCR assay. TCRdb carries this immuneACCESS record with in-frame sequences only. Its versions omit some clonotypes, under half of them owing to an unresolved V gene in the studies checked, with the rest unexplained. The sample table lists a few hundred thousand clones, 80% to 90% of them with a count of one. 3% to 4% of the sample is held by the ten biggest clonotypes. Input material: PBMCs or T cells enriched from blood (not recorded which). Every receptor here comes from a woman in her thirties or forties with acute COVID-19.

The chain uses TRBV14 and TRBJ1-6; the D gene is possibly TRBD1 (6 bases). V gave up 2 bases and J gave up 9 bases, with 17 bases separating them. The CDR3 runs 16 residues. Germline values: CDR1 SGHDN, CDR2 FVKESK. CDR3 DNA sequence: TGTGCCAGCAGCCAAAGAGGGGCCAGGGGAACTTCACCCCTCCACTTT. Protein: CASSQRGARGTSPLHF.

J is TRBJ1-6 and V is TRBV2; 7 bases fit TRBD1. Trimming cost V 6 bases and J 7 bases; bases outside gene matches: 6. This CDR3 has 14 residues. Germline lookup yields CDR1 SNHLY and CDR2 FYNNEI. The CDR3 reads CASSQTGRNSPLHF. The CDR3 DNA reads as TGTGCCAGCAGCCAGACAGGGAGGAATTCACCCCTCCACTTT.

The J gene is TRBJ2-1, the V gene TRBV5-5; the match to TRBD2 covers 10 bases. The CDR3 loop spans 14 amino acids. Germline CDR1 SGHKS, CDR2 YYEKEE (reference sequence). Trimming cost V 2 bases and J 15 bases; bases outside gene matches: 11. CDR3: CASSLSVLAGLLFF. CDR3 bases: TGTGCCAGCAGCTTATCTGTACTAGCGGGACTTCTGTTCTTC.

The chain employs TRBV2 and TRBJ1-1; D perhaps matches TRBD1 (5 bases). The germline CDR1 and CDR2 sequences are SNHLY and FYNNEI. Trimming cost V 2 bases and J 5 bases, with 12 bases left between them. The CDR3 totals 14 residues. CDR3 bases: TGTGCCAGCAGTGAACTGGGGGGACGAACTGAAGCTTTCTTT. This translates into CASSELGGRTEAFF.

The gene calls are TRBV7-9 and TRBJ1-2, with D perhaps TRBD1 (5 bases). Germline V gives CDR1 SEHNR, CDR2 FQNEAQ (reference sequence). CDR3 size: 12 residues. V was pared by 5 bases and J by 8 bases, with 12 bases between. The CDR3: CASSRAQGGYTF. The CDR3 DNA follows: TGTGCCAGCAGCCGTGCTCAGGGAGGCTACACCTTC. Using reference TRBV7-9 and TRBJ1-2 for the parts outside the CDR3, the full variable domain is DTGVSQNPRHKITKRGQNVTFRCDPISEHNRLYWYRQTLGQGPEFLTYFQNEAQLEKSRLLSDRFSAERPKGSFSTLEIQRTEQGDSAMYLCASSRAQGGYTFGSGTRLTVV.